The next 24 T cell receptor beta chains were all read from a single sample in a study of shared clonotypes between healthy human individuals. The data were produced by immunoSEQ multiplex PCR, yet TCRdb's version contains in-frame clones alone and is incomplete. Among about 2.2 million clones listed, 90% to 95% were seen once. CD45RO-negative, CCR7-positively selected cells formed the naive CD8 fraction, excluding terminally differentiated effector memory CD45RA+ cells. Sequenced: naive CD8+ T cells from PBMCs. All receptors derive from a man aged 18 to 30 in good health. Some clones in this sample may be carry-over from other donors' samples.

This chain's CDR3 is CASMGVRQRANYGYTF. The CDR3 DNA reads TGCGCCAGCATGGGTGTTCGACAGAGAGCTAACTATGGCTACACCTTC. The chain couples TRBV10-1 to TRBJ1-2, with D maybe TRBD1 (5 bases). Trimming took off 7 bases at V and 0 bases at J, with 18 bases between the two ends. From germline, CDR1 is WNHNN and CDR2 SYGVQD (reference sequence). This CDR3 is 16 amino acids long.

CDR3 coding DNA: TGTGCCAGCAGCTTGGGACTAGCGGGAGTAGGTGAGCAGTTCTTC. Its protein is CASSLGLAGVGEQFF. This chain uses TRBV7-3 with TRBJ2-1; 14 positions match TRBD2. Germline CDR1 SGHTA, CDR2 FQGTGA. This CDR3 has 15 amino acids. V gave up 3 bases and J gave up 9 bases; unmatched junction bases: 4.

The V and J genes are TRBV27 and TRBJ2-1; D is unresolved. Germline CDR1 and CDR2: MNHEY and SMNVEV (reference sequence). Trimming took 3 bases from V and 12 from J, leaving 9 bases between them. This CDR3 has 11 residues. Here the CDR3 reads CASSLGDVQFF. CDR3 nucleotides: TGTGCCAGCAGTTTGGGTGATGTGCAGTTCTTC.

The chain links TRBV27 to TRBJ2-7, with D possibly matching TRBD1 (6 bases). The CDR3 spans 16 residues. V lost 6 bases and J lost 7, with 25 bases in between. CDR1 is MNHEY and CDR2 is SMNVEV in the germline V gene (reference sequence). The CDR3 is CASSSFEGAVRGEQYF. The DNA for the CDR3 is TGTGCCAGCAGCTCTTTTGAGGGAGCGGTAAGGGGGGAGCAGTACTTC.

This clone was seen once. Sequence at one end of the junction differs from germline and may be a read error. CDR3 sequence reads: CATSNYEQYF. The CDR3 DNA is TGTGCCACCAGTAACTACGAGCAGTACTTC. The genes are TRBV10-3 and TRBJ2-7; D gene ambiguous. This CDR3 contains 10 residues. CDR1 and CDR2 (germline): ENHRY, SYGVKD.

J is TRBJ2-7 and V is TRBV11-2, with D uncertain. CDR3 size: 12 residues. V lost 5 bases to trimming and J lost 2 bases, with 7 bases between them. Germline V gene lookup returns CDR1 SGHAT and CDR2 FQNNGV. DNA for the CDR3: TGTGCCAGCAGCCATGGTACCTACGAGCAGTACTTC. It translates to CASSHGTYEQYF.

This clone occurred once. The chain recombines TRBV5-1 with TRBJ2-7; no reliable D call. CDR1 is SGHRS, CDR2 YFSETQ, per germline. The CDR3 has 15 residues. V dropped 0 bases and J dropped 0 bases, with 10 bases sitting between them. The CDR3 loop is CASSLVPDSSYEQYF. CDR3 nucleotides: TGCGCCAGCAGCTTGGTACCGGATAGCTCCTACGAGCAGTACTTC. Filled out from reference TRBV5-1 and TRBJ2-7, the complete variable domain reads KAGVTQTPRYLIKTRGQQVTLSCSPISGHRSVSWYQQTPGQGLQFLFEYFSETQRNKGNFPGRFSGRQFSNSRSEMNVSTLELGDSALYLCASSLVPDSSYEQYFGPGTRLTVT.

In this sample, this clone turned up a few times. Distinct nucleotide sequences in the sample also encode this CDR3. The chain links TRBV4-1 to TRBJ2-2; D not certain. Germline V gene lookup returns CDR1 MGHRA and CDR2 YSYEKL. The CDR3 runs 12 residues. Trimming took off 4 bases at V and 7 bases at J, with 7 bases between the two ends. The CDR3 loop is CASSLAGGELFF. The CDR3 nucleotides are TGCGCCAGCAGCCTCGCAGGCGGGGAGCTGTTTTTT.

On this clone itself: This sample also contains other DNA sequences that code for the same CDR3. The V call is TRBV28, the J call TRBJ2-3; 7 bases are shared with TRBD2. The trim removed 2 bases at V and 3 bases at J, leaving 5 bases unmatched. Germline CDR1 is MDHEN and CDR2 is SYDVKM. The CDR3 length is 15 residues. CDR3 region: CASSLGAGRTDTQYF. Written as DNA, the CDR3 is TGTGCCAGCAGTTTAGGAGCGGGGAGGACAGATACGCAGTATTTT.

CDR3 residues: CASSITLGLAEQETQYF. In DNA, the CDR3 is TGTGCCAGCAGCATTACCTTGGGACTAGCGGAACAAGAGACCCAGTACTTC. The chain is built from TRBV28 and TRBJ2-5, with 11 bases matching TRBD2. With V trimmed by 6 bases and J by 2 bases, 11 bases remained unmatched. Looked up from germline, CDR1 is MDHEN and CDR2 is SYDVKM. CDR3 length equals 17 residues.

The CDR3 reads CASSEGGSVQFYEQYF. The DNA for the CDR3 is TGTGCCAGCAGTGAAGGAGGGTCTGTGCAATTCTACGAGCAGTACTTC. V gene TRBV6-1 combines with J gene TRBJ2-7; TRBD2 is a possible D gene (5 bases). Trimming left V 1 base short and J 3 bases short, with 16 bases between. The CDR3 runs 16 residues. CDR1 is MNHNS, CDR2 SASEGT, per germline.

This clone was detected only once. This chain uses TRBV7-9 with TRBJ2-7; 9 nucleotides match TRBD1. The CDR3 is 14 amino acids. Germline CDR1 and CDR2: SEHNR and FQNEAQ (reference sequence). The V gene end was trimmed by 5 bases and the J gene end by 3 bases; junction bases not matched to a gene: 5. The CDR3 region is CASSLGQGFYEQYF. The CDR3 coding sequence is TGTGCCAGCAGCCTGGGACAGGGTTTCTACGAGCAGTACTTC.

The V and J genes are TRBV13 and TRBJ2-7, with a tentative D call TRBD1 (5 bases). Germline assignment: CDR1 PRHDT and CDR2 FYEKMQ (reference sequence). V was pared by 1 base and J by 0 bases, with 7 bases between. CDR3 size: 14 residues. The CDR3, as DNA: TGTGCCAGCAGCTTAGCGGACAACTCCTACGAGCAGTACTTC. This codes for CASSLADNSYEQYF.

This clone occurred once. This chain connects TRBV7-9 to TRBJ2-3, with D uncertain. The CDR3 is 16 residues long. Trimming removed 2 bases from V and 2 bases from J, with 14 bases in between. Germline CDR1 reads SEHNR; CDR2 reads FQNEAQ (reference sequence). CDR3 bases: TGTGCCAGCAGCTTACTCCCCGGATATAACACAGATACGCAGTATTTT. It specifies CASSLLPGYNTDTQYF.

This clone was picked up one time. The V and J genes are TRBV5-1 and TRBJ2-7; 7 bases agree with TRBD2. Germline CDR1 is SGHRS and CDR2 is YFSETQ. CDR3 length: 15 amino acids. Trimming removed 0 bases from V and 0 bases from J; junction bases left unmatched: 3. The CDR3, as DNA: TGCGCCAGCAGCTTGGCTGGACTAGACTCCTACGAGCAGTACTTC. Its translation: CASSLAGLDSYEQYF.

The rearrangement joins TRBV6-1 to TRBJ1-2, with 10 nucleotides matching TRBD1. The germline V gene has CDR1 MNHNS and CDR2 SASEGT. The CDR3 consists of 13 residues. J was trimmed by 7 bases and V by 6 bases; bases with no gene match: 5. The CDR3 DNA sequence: TGTGCCAGCAGGGACAGGGGGGGAGGTGGCTACACCTTC. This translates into CASRDRGGGGYTF.

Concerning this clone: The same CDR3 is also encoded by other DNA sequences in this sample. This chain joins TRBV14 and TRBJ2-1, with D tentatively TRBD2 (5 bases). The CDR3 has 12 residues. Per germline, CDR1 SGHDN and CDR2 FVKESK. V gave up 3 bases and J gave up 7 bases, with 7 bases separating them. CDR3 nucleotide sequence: TGTGCCAGCAGCCAGAGGAGGAATGAGCAGTTCTTC. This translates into CASSQRRNEQFF.

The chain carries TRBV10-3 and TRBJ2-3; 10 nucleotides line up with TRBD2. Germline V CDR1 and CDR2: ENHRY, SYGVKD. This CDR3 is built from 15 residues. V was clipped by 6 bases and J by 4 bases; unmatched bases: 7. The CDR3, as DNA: TGTGCCATCAGGGTTAAAAGCGGGAGGGCAGATACGCAGTATTTT. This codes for CAIRVKSGRADTQYF.

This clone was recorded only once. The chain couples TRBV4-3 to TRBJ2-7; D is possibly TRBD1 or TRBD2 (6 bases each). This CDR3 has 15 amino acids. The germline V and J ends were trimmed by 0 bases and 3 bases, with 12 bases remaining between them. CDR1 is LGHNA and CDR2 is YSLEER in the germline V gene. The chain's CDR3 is CASSQDRGRFYEQYF. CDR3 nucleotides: TGCGCCAGCAGCCAAGACCGGGGGCGCTTCTACGAGCAGTACTTC.

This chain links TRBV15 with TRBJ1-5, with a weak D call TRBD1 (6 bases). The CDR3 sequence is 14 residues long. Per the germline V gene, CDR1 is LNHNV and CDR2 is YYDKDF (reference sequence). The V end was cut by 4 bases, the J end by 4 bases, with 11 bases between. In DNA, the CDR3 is TGTGCCACCAGCACAGGACAGTCTAATCAGCCCCAGCATTTT. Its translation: CATSTGQSNQPQHF.

The CDR3 DNA follows: TGTGCCAGCAGTTTACGGGACAGCGGCCCCTATGGCTACACCTTC. Protein sequence: CASSLRDSGPYGYTF. This sequence joins TRBV27 and TRBJ1-2, with 7 nucleotides matching TRBD1. The V segment lost 2 bases and the J segment 4 bases; nucleotides outside the gene matches: 7. The CDR3 is made up of 15 amino acids. Germline lookup yields CDR1 MNHEY and CDR2 SMNVEV (reference sequence).

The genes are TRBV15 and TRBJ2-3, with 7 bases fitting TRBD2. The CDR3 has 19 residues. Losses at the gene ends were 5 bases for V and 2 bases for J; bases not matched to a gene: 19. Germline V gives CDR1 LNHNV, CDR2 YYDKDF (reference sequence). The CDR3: CATSPGEPAGLRDTDTQYF. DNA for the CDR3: TGTGCCACCAGCCCCGGGGAACCAGCGGGACTCCGAGACACAGATACGCAGTATTTT.

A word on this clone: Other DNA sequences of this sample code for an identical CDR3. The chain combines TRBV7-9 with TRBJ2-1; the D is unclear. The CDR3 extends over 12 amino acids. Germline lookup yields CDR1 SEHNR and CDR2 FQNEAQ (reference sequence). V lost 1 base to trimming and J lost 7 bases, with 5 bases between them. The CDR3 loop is CASSLGSNEQFF. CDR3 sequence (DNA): TGTGCCAGCAGCTTAGGTTCAAATGAGCAGTTCTTC.

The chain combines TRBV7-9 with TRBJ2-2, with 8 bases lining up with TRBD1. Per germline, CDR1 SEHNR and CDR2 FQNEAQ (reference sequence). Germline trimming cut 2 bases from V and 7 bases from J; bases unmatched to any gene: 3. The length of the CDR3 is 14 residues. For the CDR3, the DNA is TGTGCCAGCAGCTTACAGGGGGCTAGCGGGGAGCTGTTTTTT. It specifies CASSLQGASGELFF.